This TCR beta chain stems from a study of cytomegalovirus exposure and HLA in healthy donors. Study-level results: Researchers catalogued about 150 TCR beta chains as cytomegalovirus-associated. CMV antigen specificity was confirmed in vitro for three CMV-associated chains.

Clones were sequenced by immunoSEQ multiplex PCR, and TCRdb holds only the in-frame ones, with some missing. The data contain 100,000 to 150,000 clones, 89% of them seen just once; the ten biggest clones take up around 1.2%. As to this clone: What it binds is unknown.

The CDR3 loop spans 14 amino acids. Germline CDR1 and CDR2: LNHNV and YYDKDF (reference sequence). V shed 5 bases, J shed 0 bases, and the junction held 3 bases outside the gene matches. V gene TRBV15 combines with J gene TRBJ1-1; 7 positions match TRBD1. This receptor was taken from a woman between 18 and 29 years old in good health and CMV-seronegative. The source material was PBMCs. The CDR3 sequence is CATSEGQMNTEAFF. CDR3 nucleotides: TGTGCCACCAGCGAGGGACAGATGAACACTGAAGCTTTCTTT.